This paragraph reports one T cell receptor (beta chain). This specimen belongs to a study of blood T cell repertoires in COVID-19. Data came from immunoSEQ multiplex PCR; TCRdb stores just in-frame clones and leaves some out. Of 250,000 or so clones in the sample, 89% were seen once. The CDR3 spans 12 residues. Trimming removed 4 bases at V and 4 bases at J, with 6 bases between. The germline CDR1 and CDR2 sequences are MNHEY and SMNVEV (reference sequence). The receptor was derived from a woman in her forties who had recovered from COVID-19. The sample consisted of peripheral blood. The V call is TRBV27, the J call TRBJ2-3; D unclear. The CDR3 nucleotides are TGTGCCAGCAGTTCCCCCGCAGATACGCAGTATTTT. It codes for CASSSPADTQYF.